Following are 32 T cell receptor beta chains from one sample sequenced in a study of blood T cells in healthy people across ages. Alongside a J-beta primer mix, a sample-barcoded 5' primer served in a second PCR lasting roughly 6 to 11 cycles. Using its own MiXCR run on the 5' RACE reads, TCRdb lists one record per CDR3 protein. The data show about 640,000 distinct CDR3 sequences, roughly 50% seen once. The specimen was blood. The receptor source for this set is a man in his 60s in good health.

The chain recombines TRBV7-2 with TRBJ2-1; 8 bases map to TRBD2. V lost 2 bases and J lost 4; bases outside the gene matches: 7. The CDR3 covers 16 residues. The germline gives CDR1 SGHTA, CDR2 FQGNSA. DNA of the CDR3: TGTGCCAGCAGCTTAAATTTAGCGGGGCCATACAATGAGCAGTTCTTC. This codes for CASSLNLAGPYNEQFF.

V gene TRBV3-1 combines with J gene TRBJ2-7, with D possibly matching TRBD1 (5 bases). V was cut by 1 base and J by 0 bases, with 16 bases left in between. This CDR3 has 17 amino acids. Germline CDR1 and CDR2: LGHDT and YNNKEL (reference sequence). In DNA form, the CDR3 reads TGTGCCAGCAGCCAAGGTAGGGGCAGATCGACCTCCTACGAGCAGTACTTC. Protein product: CASSQGRGRSTSYEQYF.

This chain joins TRBV10-1 and TRBJ2-1; 8 bases match TRBD1. The length of the CDR3 is 16 residues. The ends lost 4 bases at V and 2 bases at J; junction bases unmatched: 7. Germline V CDR1 and CDR2: WNHNN, SYGVQD (reference sequence). The CDR3 here is CASSGGQDGPYNEQFF. The CDR3 DNA sequence: TGCGCCAGCAGTGGGGGACAGGACGGACCCTACAATGAGCAGTTCTTC.

CDR3 DNA: TGTGCCAGCAGTGATACGACAGTCATGAACACTGAAGCTTTCTTT. Its protein product is CASSDTTVMNTEAFF. The V call is TRBV6-2 or TRBV6-3, the J call TRBJ1-1; D perhaps matches TRBD1 (5 bases). Germline loops: CDR1 MNHEY, CDR2 SVGEGT. This CDR3 has 15 amino acids. The ends were cut back, 5 bases at V and 0 bases at J, with 13 bases in the middle.

The chain recombines TRBV3-1 with TRBJ1-2; possibly TRBD1 for D (6 bases). The CDR3 covers 13 residues. Germline CDR1 is LGHDT and CDR2 is YNNKEL (reference sequence). The V end lost 5 bases, the J end lost 3 bases, and 10 bases lay between the germline ends. The chain's CDR3 is CASSVDRHYGYTF. CDR3 coding DNA: TGTGCCAGCAGCGTCGACAGGCACTATGGCTACACCTTC.

The rearrangement uses TRBV24-1 and TRBJ2-1; 7 bases are shared with TRBD1. Germline V gene sequence: CDR1 KGHDR, CDR2 SFDVKD. The ends lost 3 bases at V and 4 bases at J; junction bases unmatched: 8. This CDR3 comprises 16 residues. CDR3 sequence reads: CATSDATGTAYNEQFF. The CDR3 DNA is TGTGCCACCAGTGATGCCACCGGGACAGCTTACAATGAGCAGTTCTTC.

This chain joins TRBV7-9 and TRBJ2-4, with D unresolved. The J call may be wrong; the DNA end is better matched by TRBJ2-7. This CDR3 has 15 residues. From germline, CDR1 is SEHNR and CDR2 FQNEAQ (reference sequence). CDR3 coding DNA: TGTGCCAGCAGCTTAGCGCAGGCTGGGAACTACGAGCAGTACTTC. Residues: CASSLAQAGNYEQYF.

In its sample, this clonotype was seen a few times. The chain combines TRBV28 with TRBJ2-5; D is tentatively TRBD1 or TRBD2 (6 bases each). The V end was cut by 2 bases, the J end by 7 bases, with 14 bases between. Germline V lookup: CDR1 MDHEN, CDR2 SYDVKM. There are 14 residues in the CDR3. In DNA, the CDR3 is TGTGCCAGCAGTTTAGCCGGGGGCCGCAGGACCCAGTACTTC. As protein: CASSLAGGRRTQYF.

In nucleotides, the CDR3 is TGCAGTGCTAGCCCCGGGGACATGGGGCACTATGGCTACACCTTC. Amino acids: CSASPGDMGHYGYTF. The rearrangement joins TRBV20-1 to TRBJ1-2; D perhaps matches TRBD1 (6 bases). V was shortened by 3 bases and J by 3 bases, with 17 bases between the two germline ends. The CDR3 totals 15 residues. Germline V gene sequence: CDR1 DFQATT, CDR2 SNEGSKA (reference sequence).

This clonotype showed up just a few times. The chain is built from TRBV9 and TRBJ2-3; 7 bases align to TRBD2. This CDR3 is built from 15 residues. CDR1 is SGDLS and CDR2 is YYNGEE in the germline V gene. V lost 0 bases to trimming and J lost 2 bases; unmatched junction nucleotides: 3. CDR3 loop: CASSVDGGYTDTQYF. CDR3 in DNA: TGTGCCAGCAGCGTAGACGGGGGGTACACAGATACGCAGTATTTT.

The V call is TRBV27, the J call TRBJ1-1; D is undetermined. Between the trimmed V and J ends, which lost 5 bases and 0 bases, there was a span of 10 bases. The length of the CDR3 is 14 residues. Germline CDR1 MNHEY, CDR2 SMNVEV (reference sequence). CDR3 coding DNA: TGTGCCAGCAGTATGTCGGAACTGAACACTGAAGCTTTCTTT. Encoded protein: CASSMSELNTEAFF.

This clonotype was detected only a few times. The chain links TRBV7-9 to TRBJ2-1; either TRBD1 or TRBD2 may supply D (7 bases each). The CDR3 extends over 15 amino acids. Germline CDR1 reads SEHNR; CDR2 reads FQNEAQ (reference sequence). The germline V and J ends were trimmed by 5 bases and 5 bases, with 16 bases remaining between them. The CDR3 spells CASSPRGGVDNEQFF. CDR3 nucleotides: TGTGCCAGCAGCCCCAGGGGGGGGGTCGACAATGAGCAGTTCTTC. Full variable domain (remainder filled in from reference TRBV7-9 and TRBJ2-1): DTGVSQNPRHKITKRGQNVTFRCDPISEHNRLYWYRQTLGQGPEFLTYFQNEAQLEKSRLLSDRFSAERPKGSFSTLEIQRTEQGDSAMYLCASSPRGGVDNEQFFGPGTRLTVL.

Ten or more counts support this clonotype. This sequence joins TRBV6-5 and TRBJ2-5, with D possibly being TRBD1 (6 bases). The germline V gene has CDR1 MNHEY and CDR2 SVGAGI. The V end was cut by 8 bases, the J end by 5 bases, with 12 bases between. This CDR3 contains 12 residues. The CDR3 region has the DNA TGTGCCAGCTCGACAGGTTCGGAGACCCAGTACTTC. The encoded protein is CASSTGSETQYF.

The gene calls are TRBV10-3 and TRBJ1-2; the D gene is possibly TRBD1 (6 bases). The V end was cut by 0 bases, the J end by 6 bases, with 20 bases between. The V gene's germline CDR1 is ENHRY and CDR2 SYGVKD. The CDR3 length is 17 residues. The CDR3 DNA is TGTGCCATCAGTGAGTCTGTTCTGGGGGCATCGGGACATGGCTACACCTTC. It yields the protein CAISESVLGASGHGYTF.

V is TRBV6-1 and J is TRBJ1-6; the match to TRBD1 covers 10 bases. The CDR3 contains 17 residues. Germline V CDR1 and CDR2: MNHNS, SASEGT. The V and J ends lost 5 bases and 13 bases, in that order; junction bases with no gene match: 17. As DNA, the CDR3 is TGTGCCAGCAGTAATCACCACCCGGGACAGGGGCCCCGGCCCCTCCACTTT. Translated: CASSNHHPGQGPRPLHF.

This clonotype was seen a few times. The chain joins TRBV29-1 to TRBJ1-3; TRBD1 agrees at 9 bases. J was trimmed by 8 bases and V by 0 bases; bases with no gene match: 8. From germline, CDR1 is SQVTM and CDR2 ANQGSEA. The CDR3 loop spans 15 amino acids. The CDR3 coding sequence is TGCAGCGTTGAAGATTTGGACAGGGGCCTGGACACCATATATTTT. It is translated as CSVEDLDRGLDTIYF.

This clonotype was counted between two and nine times. This chain connects TRBV29-1 to TRBJ2-1, with 9 bases lining up with TRBD1. The CDR3 length is 16 residues. From germline, CDR1 is SQVTM and CDR2 ANQGSEA. Germline trimming cut 3 bases from V and 3 bases from J; bases unmatched to any gene: 9. DNA of the CDR3: TGCAGCGTTGACGAACCTACAGGGGGCGACTACAATGAGCAGTTCTTC. As protein: CSVDEPTGGDYNEQFF.

This clonotype has more than one count but fewer than ten. The V call is TRBV12-3 or TRBV12-4, the J call TRBJ2-6; the D gene is possibly TRBD1 (6 bases). This CDR3 spans 17 amino acids. With 7 bases removed from V and 0 bases from J, the gap between germline ends came to 16 bases. CDR3 region: CASNNRVTFSGANVLTF. For the CDR3, the DNA is TGTGCCAGCAATAACAGGGTAACCTTCTCTGGGGCCAACGTCCTGACTTTC.

The V gene is TRBV10-3, the J gene TRBJ1-1; D possibly corresponds to TRBD1 (5 bases). The CDR3 is 14 residues long. V dropped 4 bases and J dropped 1 base, with 10 bases sitting between them. Germline CDR1 and CDR2: ENHRY and SYGVKD. DNA of the CDR3: TGTGCCATCAGTGCGGCAGGGCGGAACACTGAAGCTTTCTTT. It encodes CAISAAGRNTEAFF.

This clonotype was detected a few times. V usage is TRBV6-6 and J usage is TRBJ1-5, with TRBD1 as a possible D gene (6 bases). Trimming left V 5 bases short and J 4 bases short, with 9 bases between. This CDR3 region has 13 residues. CDR1 MNHNY and CDR2 SVGAGI come from the germline V gene (reference sequence). In nucleotides, the CDR3 is TGTGCCAGCAGTCAACAGGGTAATCAGCCCCAGCATTTT. It encodes CASSQQGNQPQHF.

This clonotype was seen only a few times. The chain carries TRBV28 and TRBJ2-4; 8 bases match TRBD1. The CDR3 loop spans 16 amino acids. The junction had 13 bases not matched to a gene; V was cut back by 6 bases and J by 6 bases. Germline V gives CDR1 MDHEN, CDR2 SYDVKM. CDR3 sequence reads: CASRPRAGGFGNIQYF. CDR3 DNA sequence: TGTGCCAGCAGACCCCGGGCAGGGGGCTTCGGAAACATTCAGTACTTC. Full variable domain (outside the CDR3, taken from reference TRBV28 and TRBJ2-4): DVKVTQSSRYLVKRTGEKVFLECVQDMDHENMFWYRQDPGLGLRLIYFSYDVKMKEKGDIPEGYSVSREKKERFSLILESASTNQTSMYLCASRPRAGGFGNIQYFGAGTRLSVL.

This chain's CDR3 is CASSVNGEEAFF. The DNA of the CDR3 is TGTGCCAGCAGCGTTAACGGGGAAGAGGCTTTCTTT. The chain combines TRBV9 with TRBJ1-1; no clear D. Germline values: CDR1 SGDLS, CDR2 YYNGEE. V lost 2 bases and J lost 11, with 13 bases in between. The CDR3 has 12 amino acids.

V and J are TRBV6-5 and TRBJ1-2, with 7 positions matching TRBD1. J was trimmed by 8 bases and V by 6 bases; bases with no gene match: 6. The CDR3 covers 12 residues. CDR1 is MNHEY and CDR2 is SVGAGI in the germline V gene. CDR3 DNA: TGTGCCAGCAGACTGACAGGGAGCGGCTACACCTTC. Translation: CASRLTGSGYTF.

The V and J genes are TRBV12-3 or TRBV12-4 and TRBJ2-1; D is perhaps TRBD2 (5 bases). The CDR3 runs 16 residues. V lost 3 bases, J lost 7 bases, and 19 bases lay in between. This CDR3 reads CASSLRPRLRANEQFF. CDR3 nucleotide sequence: TGTGCCAGCAGTTTGAGGCCGAGACTGAGGGCAAATGAGCAGTTCTTC.

CDR3 nucleotides: TGCAGCGTTAGACGGGAAGGAGGCTACACCTTC. As protein: CSVRREGGYTF. This rearrangement joins TRBV29-1 to TRBJ1-2; D is uncertain. CDR3 size: 11 residues. Germline assignment: CDR1 SQVTM and CDR2 ANQGSEA. Trimming removed 5 bases from V and 8 bases from J, with 12 bases in between.

This clonotype was seen repeatedly, ten times or more. The rearrangement links TRBV27 to TRBJ2-7; 7 bases align to TRBD2. The CDR3 has 14 amino acids. V shed 2 bases and J 6 bases; nucleotides not matched to a gene: 7. The germline V gene has CDR1 MNHEY and CDR2 SMNVEV (reference sequence). The CDR3 coding sequence is TGTGCCAGCAGTTTAGGGAGGGCGGGGAGCGAGCAGTACTTC. Translating gives CASSLGRAGSEQYF.

The chain couples TRBV20-1 to TRBJ1-6, with TRBD1 matching over 7 bases. CDR3 length: 19 amino acids. CDR1 is DFQATT, CDR2 SNEGSKA, per germline (reference sequence). The junction had 16 bases not matched to a gene; V was cut back by 5 bases and J by 0 bases. This CDR3 reads CSARVPPGQQSSYNSPLHF. CDR3 DNA: TGCAGTGCTCGAGTACCCCCGGGACAGCAAAGCTCCTATAATTCACCCCTCCACTTT.

The rearrangement uses TRBV18 and TRBJ1-1; TRBD1 matches 10 bases. In germline, CDR1 is KGHSH, CDR2 LQKENI. The CDR3 consists of 15 residues. V lost 5 bases, J lost 6 bases, and 9 bases stayed unmatched. The CDR3 loop is CASSTGTGVGAEAFF. The CDR3 nucleotides are TGTGCCAGCTCAACCGGGACAGGGGTGGGCGCTGAAGCTTTCTTT.

The rearrangement links TRBV2 to TRBJ2-3; D is unclear. CDR1 and CDR2 (germline): SNHLY, FYNNEI. The CDR3 spans 15 residues. Trimming took off 4 bases at V and 3 bases at J, with 14 bases between the two ends. The DNA for the CDR3 is TGTGCCAGCAGTGCCCGAACAGCCTCTACAGATACGCAGTATTTT. It is translated as CASSARTASTDTQYF.

The chain carries TRBV6-2 or TRBV6-3 and TRBJ1-3, with D possibly TRBD1 on 6 matching bases. V was trimmed by 2 bases and J by 3 bases, leaving 8 bases between them. This CDR3 contains 14 residues. CDR1 and CDR2 (germline): MNHEY, SVGEGT. DNA of the CDR3: TGTGCCAGCAGTTACGGGACATATGGAAACACCATATATTTT. As protein: CASSYGTYGNTIYF.

The rearrangement links TRBV27 to TRBJ1-1; D uncertain. V was cut by 0 bases and J by 6 bases, with 17 bases left in between. Germline values: CDR1 MNHEY, CDR2 SMNVEV (reference sequence). The CDR3 spans 16 residues. This CDR3 is CASSLSPELRTAEAFF. The CDR3 DNA is TGTGCCAGCAGTTTATCGCCGGAGCTACGTACGGCTGAAGCTTTCTTT.

V usage is TRBV4-2 and J usage is TRBJ2-5, with a weak D call TRBD1 (5 bases). The CDR3 length is 15 residues. Looked up from germline, CDR1 is LGHNA and CDR2 is YNFKEQ. V was shortened by 3 bases and J by 5 bases, with 16 bases between the two germline ends. The CDR3 DNA reads as TGTGCCAGCAGCCACAACCAGGGCCGCATCGAGACCCAGTACTTC. Protein: CASSHNQGRIETQYF.